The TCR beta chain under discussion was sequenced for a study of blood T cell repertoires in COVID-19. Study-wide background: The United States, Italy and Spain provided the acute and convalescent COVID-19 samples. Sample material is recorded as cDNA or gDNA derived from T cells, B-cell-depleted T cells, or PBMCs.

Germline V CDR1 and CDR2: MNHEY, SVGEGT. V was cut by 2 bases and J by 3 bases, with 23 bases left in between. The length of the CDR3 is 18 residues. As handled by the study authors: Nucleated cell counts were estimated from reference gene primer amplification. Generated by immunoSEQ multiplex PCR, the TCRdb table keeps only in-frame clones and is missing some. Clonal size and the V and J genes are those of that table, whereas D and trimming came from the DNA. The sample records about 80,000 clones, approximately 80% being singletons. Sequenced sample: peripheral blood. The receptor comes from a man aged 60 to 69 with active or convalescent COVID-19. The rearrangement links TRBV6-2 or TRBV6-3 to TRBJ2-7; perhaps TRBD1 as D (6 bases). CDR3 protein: CASSYARRTGRNVYEQYF. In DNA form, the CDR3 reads TGTGCCAGCAGTTACGCAAGGAGAACAGGGCGGAATGTCTACGAGCAGTACTTC.